These 26 T cell receptor beta chains were all obtained from the same sample, sequenced in a study of shared clonotypes between healthy human individuals. Repertoires were generated with immunoSEQ multiplex PCR, while TCRdb's copy carries only in-frame clones and drops some. Of fewer than 600,000 clones detected, roughly three quarters appear once; the ten largest clones hold under 15%. Sequencing was done on a sample of PBMCs. The receptors originated from a middle-aged woman in good health. Some clones in this sample may be carry-over from other donors' samples.

The chain recombines TRBV19 with TRBJ1-5; D possibly corresponds to TRBD1 (5 bases). CDR3 length equals 15 residues. Germline V gives CDR1 LNHDA, CDR2 SQIVND (reference sequence). Trimming stripped 3 bases from V and 2 bases from J, with 11 bases between. This CDR3 is CASSIWGGGNQPQHF. The CDR3 region has the DNA TGTGCCAGTAGTATTTGGGGGGGTGGCAATCAGCCCCAGCATTTT. The whole variable domain, filled in from reference TRBV19 and TRBJ1-5, reads DGGITQSPKYLFRKEGQNVTLSCEQNLNHDAMYWYRQDPGQGLRLIYYSQIVNDFQKGDIAEGYSVSREKKESFPLTVTSAQKNPTAFYLCASSIWGGGNQPQHFGDGTRLSIL.

The chain is built from TRBV29-1 and TRBJ2-2, with 8 nucleotides matching TRBD2. The CDR3 consists of 14 residues. The V gene end was trimmed by 4 bases and the J gene end by 7 bases; junction bases not matched to a gene: 8. Germline loops: CDR1 SQVTM, CDR2 ANQGSEA. CDR3 sequence: CSVGRTSSIGELFF. Here the CDR3 DNA reads TGCAGCGTTGGAAGGACTAGCTCAATCGGGGAGCTGTTTTTT.

The rearrangement joins TRBV5-1 to TRBJ2-3; D possibly corresponds to TRBD2 (5 bases). Germline V CDR1 and CDR2: SGHRS, YFSETQ. The CDR3 has 17 residues. Trimming cost V 4 bases and J 2 bases, with 20 bases left between them. CDR3 bases: TGCGCCAGCAGCCTAACGGGGAGCGGTGGACTCACAGATACGCAGTATTTT. This encodes CASSLTGSGGLTDTQYF.

On this clone: A far bigger clonotype differs at one base, so this is likely a read error. The chain couples TRBV30 to TRBJ1-1; no firm D call. The V end lost 3 bases, the J end lost 6 bases, and 11 bases lay between the germline ends. The CDR3 has 12 amino acids. CDR1 is GTSNPN, CDR2 SVGIG, per germline (reference sequence). CDR3 loop: CAWRESRSEAFF. Written as DNA, the CDR3 is TGTGCCTGGAGGGAGAGTCGCTCTGAAGCTTTCTTT.

In DNA form, the CDR3 reads TGTGCCAGCAGCTTACTACAGGGGGCAAACTACGAGCAGTACTTC. Its translation: CASSLLQGANYEQYF. V gene TRBV7-2 combines with J gene TRBJ2-7, with 9 nucleotides matching TRBD1. Germline CDR1 reads SGHTA; CDR2 reads FQGNSA. Losses at the gene ends were 2 bases for V and 3 bases for J; bases not matched to a gene: 5. The CDR3 length is 15 residues.

The rearrangement uses TRBV28 and TRBJ2-2, with unresolved D. This CDR3 comprises 15 residues. CDR1 is MDHEN and CDR2 is SYDVKM in the germline V gene. V dropped 2 bases and J dropped 1 base, with 8 bases sitting between them. CDR3 protein: CASSLVQLNTGELFF. The CDR3 nucleotides are TGTGCCAGCAGTTTAGTACAGTTGAACACCGGGGAGCTGTTTTTT.

The chain has TRBV6-5 and TRBJ2-7; possible D gene TRBD2, 5 bases. CDR1 is MNHEY, CDR2 SVGAGI, per germline. Trimming pared 6 bases from V and 7 bases from J, leaving 19 bases between. The CDR3 extends over 14 amino acids. The CDR3 sequence is CASSSPLAGSEQYF. The CDR3 coding sequence is TGTGCCAGCAGCTCCCCCCTCGCGGGTAGTGAGCAGTACTTC.

The chain carries TRBV7-2 and TRBJ2-7; 7 nucleotides align to TRBD2. The CDR3 has 15 residues. V lost 5 bases and J lost 3; bases outside the gene matches: 10. Germline loops: CDR1 SGHTA, CDR2 FQGNSA. The CDR3 DNA sequence: TGTGCCAGCAGCCCCGAAGCGGGGTACTACTACGAGCAGTACTTC. Protein sequence: CASSPEAGYYYEQYF.

The chain couples TRBV4-3 to TRBJ1-2; no clear D gene. CDR1 is LGHNA and CDR2 is YSLEER in the germline V gene. The V end was cut by 0 bases, the J end by 8 bases, with 10 bases between. The CDR3 runs to 13 residues. In nucleotides, the CDR3 is TGCGCCAGCAGCCAAGATCCGGGTAAAGGCTACACCTTC. Protein product: CASSQDPGKGYTF.

The gene calls are TRBV11-2 and TRBJ2-3; tentatively, D is TRBD2 (5 bases). V lost 4 bases to trimming and J lost 9 bases, with 14 bases between them. This CDR3 spans 13 amino acids. Looked up from germline, CDR1 is SGHAT and CDR2 is FQNNGV. The CDR3 loop reads CASSSSLRETQYF. The CDR3 DNA follows: TGTGCCAGCAGCTCTAGCCTTCGGGAAACGCAGTATTTT.

The chain joins TRBV6-1 to TRBJ2-2; D ambiguous. Germline CDR1 is MNHNS and CDR2 is SASEGT. Trimming cost V 7 bases and J 8 bases, with 14 bases left between them. This CDR3 spans 13 amino acids. CDR3 sequence (DNA): TGTGCCAGCACGGAACTCGGCCGGGGGGAGCTGTTTTTT. It is translated as CASTELGRGELFF.

The rearrangement links TRBV4-3 to TRBJ2-1; 8 bases fit TRBD2. The CDR3 is made up of 15 amino acids. Germline V gene lookup returns CDR1 LGHNA and CDR2 YSLEER. After removal of 3 bases from V and 6 bases from J, the junction contained 7 bases not matched to a gene. The CDR3 DNA is TGCGCCAGCAGCCACCCCGGACTAGCTAGCAATGAGCAGTTCTTC. It yields the protein CASSHPGLASNEQFF.

The V and J genes are TRBV10-3 and TRBJ2-5; D gene uncertain. The germline V gene encodes CDR1 ENHRY and CDR2 SYGVKD. The V gene lost 0 bases and the J gene lost 5 bases, with 7 bases spanning the gap. CDR3 length equals 13 residues. The CDR3 protein is CAISESTGETQYF. The CDR3 coding sequence is TGTGCCATCAGTGAGTCGACTGGGGAGACCCAGTACTTC.

The V gene is TRBV7-2, the J gene TRBJ2-7; a possible D gene is TRBD2 (6 bases). The CDR3 runs 13 residues. Trimming took 1 base from V and 11 from J, leaving 15 bases between them. The germline V gene encodes CDR1 SGHTA and CDR2 FQGNSA. In DNA form, the CDR3 reads TGTGCCAGCAGCTTAGTATTCGGGGGAGAAGAGTACTTC. Translation: CASSLVFGGEEYF.

The V call is TRBV4-3, the J call TRBJ2-1; 7 bases are shared with TRBD2. CDR1 and CDR2 from the germline V gene are LGHNA and YSLEER. V dropped 1 base and J dropped 9; count of bases not matched to a gene: 6. This CDR3 spans 14 amino acids. This CDR3 is CASSQVGRAGEQFF. The CDR3 DNA reads TGCGCCAGCAGCCAAGTAGGGAGGGCGGGTGAGCAGTTCTTC.

This rearrangement joins TRBV7-9 to TRBJ2-1; TRBD2 might be the D (6 bases). CDR3 length: 16 residues. Germline CDR1 SEHNR, CDR2 FQNEAQ (reference sequence). The ends were cut back, 5 bases at V and 7 bases at J, with 21 bases in the middle. The CDR3, as DNA: TGTGCCAGCAGCCCTGGGACTCTCCACGTCGGGAATGAGCAGTTCTTC. Protein sequence: CASSPGTLHVGNEQFF.

The CDR3 DNA follows: TGTGCCAGTAGTGGTCAGCCGGGACTCCCCATGCTTGAGCAGTTCTTC. Translated: CASSGQPGLPMLEQFF. The chain has TRBV19 and TRBJ2-1, with D perhaps TRBD2 (6 bases). CDR1 is LNHDA, CDR2 SQIVND, per germline (reference sequence). CDR3 size: 16 residues. Trimming took off 5 bases at V and 9 bases at J, with 23 bases between the two ends. The full variable domain, its missing parts supplied by reference TRBV19 and TRBJ2-1, is DGGITQSPKYLFRKEGQNVTLSCEQNLNHDAMYWYRQDPGQGLRLIYYSQIVNDFQKGDIAEGYSVSREKKESFPLTVTSAQKNPTAFYLCASSGQPGLPMLEQFFGPGTRLTVL.

The J gene is TRBJ2-7, the V gene TRBV10-1, with D unclear. V lost 7 bases and J lost 3, with 10 bases in between. In germline, CDR1 is WNHNN, CDR2 SYGVQD (reference sequence). This CDR3 is 12 amino acids long. The CDR3 nucleotides are TGCGCCAGCAAGGTTTACGGCTACGAGCAGTACTTC. Its protein is CASKVYGYEQYF.

V usage is TRBV14 and J usage is TRBJ1-3, with D hard to call. Trimming removed 3 bases from V and 0 bases from J, with 18 bases in between. The CDR3 consists of 18 residues. The germline V gene encodes CDR1 SGHDN and CDR2 FVKESK. CDR3 nucleotide sequence: TGTGCCAGCAGCCAGGGAATCGGGGTACGGCTCTCTGGAAACACCATATATTTT. Translation: CASSQGIGVRLSGNTIYF.

The chain has TRBV18 and TRBJ2-7; D is perhaps TRBD2 (5 bases). Germline CDR1 KGHSH, CDR2 LQKENI. The CDR3 sequence is 13 residues long. Trimming took 4 bases from V and 4 from J, leaving 11 bases between them. The CDR3 bases are TGTGCCAGCTCACTTATGGACTTTTACGAGCAGTACTTC. This translates into CASSLMDFYEQYF. Using reference TRBV18 and TRBJ2-7 for the parts outside the CDR3, the full variable domain is NAGVMQNPRHLVRRRGQEARLRCSPMKGHSHVYWYRQLPEEGLKFMVYLQKENIIDESGMPKERFSAEFPKEGPSILRIQQVVRGDSAAYFCASSLMDFYEQYFGPGTRLTVT.

There are a few counts of this clone. Different DNA sequences within this sample yield the same CDR3. The gene calls are TRBV7-3 and TRBJ2-2; no reliable D call. This CDR3 has 15 residues. V was pared by 3 bases and J by 0 bases, with 8 bases between. Germline assignment: CDR1 SGHTA and CDR2 FQGTGA. CDR3 in DNA: TGTGCCAGCAGCTTGGGCGGACCGAACACCGGGGAGCTGTTTTTT. Protein: CASSLGGPNTGELFF.

This clone occurred many times. The chain employs TRBV18 and TRBJ2-7; TRBD2 agrees at 10 bases. The CDR3 has 16 amino acids. Germline V CDR1 and CDR2: KGHSH, LQKENI. The V gene end was trimmed by 3 bases and the J gene end by 7 bases; junction bases not matched to a gene: 12. CDR3 coding DNA: TGTGCCAGCTCACCTACCTCAGCGGGAGGGCCTCGTGAGCAGTACTTC. Its translation is CASSPTSAGGPREQYF.

This chain connects TRBV4-1 to TRBJ2-7; unclear D gene. Trimming took off 6 bases at V and 6 bases at J, with 18 bases between the two ends. The CDR3 spans 14 residues. Germline CDR1 and CDR2: MGHRA and YSYEKL. CDR3 nucleotides: TGCGCCAGCAGTCCAAGAAGGTCAGGATTCGAGCAGTACTTC. Translation gives CASSPRRSGFEQYF.

This clone has a count of ten or more. CDR3 amino acids: CASSPAVGNQPQHF. The CDR3, as DNA: TGTGCCAGCTCACCCGCTGTGGGCAATCAGCCCCAGCATTTT. The V and J genes are TRBV18 and TRBJ1-5; D is ambiguous. Looked up from germline, CDR1 is KGHSH and CDR2 is LQKENI. The ends were cut back, 3 bases at V and 2 bases at J, with 8 bases in the middle. The CDR3 consists of 14 residues.

The chain has TRBV6-6 and TRBJ2-5, with 7 nucleotides matching TRBD2. The CDR3 runs to 13 residues. The ends lost 2 bases at V and 4 bases at J; junction bases unmatched: 1. Germline lookup yields CDR1 MNHNY and CDR2 SVGAGI (reference sequence). The CDR3 sequence: CASSYVAGETQYF. CDR3 DNA: TGTGCCAGCAGTTACGTAGCGGGAGAGACCCAGTACTTC.

Remarks on this clone: With a much larger clone just one base away, this may be a read error. The same CDR3 can be traced to other DNA sequences in this sample. CDR3 coding DNA: TGCGCCAGCAGCCAAGAGGCGGGACTGGCGGACAACACCGGGGAGCTGTTTTTT. Amino acids: CASSQEAGLADNTGELFF. The V and J genes are TRBV4-1 and TRBJ2-2; weak D call: TRBD2 (6 bases). Between the trimmed V and J ends, which lost 0 bases and 2 bases, there was a span of 16 bases. Germline V gene sequence: CDR1 MGHRA, CDR2 YSYEKL. This CDR3 has 18 residues.